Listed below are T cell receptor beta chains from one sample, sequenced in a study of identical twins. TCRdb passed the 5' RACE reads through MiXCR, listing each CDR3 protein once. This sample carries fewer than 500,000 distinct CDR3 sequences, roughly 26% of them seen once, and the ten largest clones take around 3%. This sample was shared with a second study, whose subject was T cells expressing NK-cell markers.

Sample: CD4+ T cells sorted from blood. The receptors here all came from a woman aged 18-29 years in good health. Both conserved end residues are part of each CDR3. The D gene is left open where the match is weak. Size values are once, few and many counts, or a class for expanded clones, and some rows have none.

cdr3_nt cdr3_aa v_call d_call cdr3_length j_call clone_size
TGTGCCAGCAGTCACCAGGGTACCGGGGAGCTGTTTTTT CASSHQGTGELFF TRBV6-2/TRBV6-3 - 13 TRBJ2-2 -
TGTGCCAGCAGTTCGCGAGCTCCTTTCTCTGGAAACACCATATATTTT CASSSRAPFSGNTIYF TRBV12-3/TRBV12-4 - 16 TRBJ1-3 -
TGTGCCTGGAGAACCTCGGACGGGAGAGGGGAGCTGTTTTTT CAWRTSDGRGELFF TRBV30 - 14 TRBJ2-2 -
TGTGCCAGCAGCGACTCCTCGTCACGCAATCAGCCCCAGCATTTT CASSDSSSRNQPQHF TRBV12-3/TRBV12-4 - 15 TRBJ1-5 -
TGTGCCAGCAGTCGACTAGCGGGAGGTAACGGGGAGCTGTTTTTT CASSRLAGGNGELFF TRBV6-2/TRBV6-3 TRBD2 15 TRBJ2-2 -
TGTGCCAGCCTTCGACAGGCCCTCGGGGGCGAGCAGTACTTC CASLRQALGGEQYF TRBV12-3/TRBV12-4 - 14 TRBJ2-7 -
TGTGCCACCAGCAGAGATGTGGCCTGGAATGAGCAGTTCTTC CATSRDVAWNEQFF TRBV15 - 14 TRBJ2-1 few
TGCGCCGGTTCCCAGACAGTATTCAGTTTC CAGSQTVFSF TRBV5-1 - 10 TRBJ2-7 -
TGTGCCAGCAGCCAAACGTTCAGTAACTCTGGAAACACCATATATTTT CASSQTFSNSGNTIYF TRBV4-2 - 16 TRBJ1-3 -
TGCAGTGCGCCCGAGGACGGACATGGCTATGGCTACACCTTC CSAPEDGHGYGYTF TRBV20-1 - 14 TRBJ1-2 -
TGCAGTGCCAGCGGGTCCTCCGGTGGGGACACTGAAGCTTTCTTT CSASGSSGGDTEAFF TRBV20-1 - 15 TRBJ1-1 -
TGCAGTGCTAGAGATTTACCGGGAGGAAACTATGAGCAGTTCTTC CSARDLPGGNYEQFF TRBV20-1 TRBD2 15 TRBJ2-1 -
TGTGCCAGCAGCCGAAAAGACAGGGGTTACGAGCAGTACTTC CASSRKDRGYEQYF TRBV3-1 TRBD1 14 TRBJ2-7 few
TGTGCCAGCACGGAGACAGGTGGCGTAGGGTATGGCTACACCTTC CASTETGGVGYGYTF TRBV6-1 - 15 TRBJ1-2 few
TGCAGTGCTTCAGACGGCAGGATCACTGAAGCTTTCTTT CSASDGRITEAFF TRBV20-1 - 13 TRBJ1-1 -
TGCAGTGCTACCGGACTAGCGGGAGGAGACTCTAGCACAGATACGCAGTATTTT CSATGLAGGDSSTDTQYF TRBV20-1 TRBD2 18 TRBJ2-3 -
TGTGCCACCAGCACACCCCTTGGGGGGAGCGAGACCCAGTACTTC CATSTPLGGSETQYF TRBV15 - 15 TRBJ2-5 -
TGTGCCAGCAGTTACTCGAAGCGGGCAGCTAGCAATCAGCCCCAGCATTTT CASSYSKRAASNQPQHF TRBV6-5 - 17 TRBJ1-5 few
TGTGCCATCAAGACTAGCGGGGGATTCTACAATGAGCAGTTCTTC CAIKTSGGFYNEQFF TRBV10-3 TRBD2 15 TRBJ2-1 -
TGTGCCAGCACCTCCATCCCAGGGGCACCAGGGGGAGATACGCAGTATTTT CASTSIPGAPGGDTQYF TRBV25-1 TRBD1 17 TRBJ2-3 -
TGTGCCAGCAGCACGGCAGGGTTTTCCTACGAGCAGTACTTC CASSTAGFSYEQYF TRBV9 - 14 TRBJ2-7 -
TGCAGCGTTGAAGGCAGTAGAATCAATGAGCAGTTCTTC CSVEGSRINEQFF TRBV29-1 - 13 TRBJ2-1 -
TGTGCCAGCAGTTTTGACAAAATAGGGATTTCACCCCTCCACTTT CASSFDKIGISPLHF TRBV27 - 15 TRBJ1-6 few
TGTGCCATCAGGGGACTAGCGGGAGGTACAGATACGCAGTATTTT CAIRGLAGGTDTQYF TRBV10-3 TRBD2 15 TRBJ2-3 -
TGTGCCACCAGTGATTATCAGGGGGTATTGGGGAACACCGGGGAGCTGTTTTTT CATSDYQGVLGNTGELFF TRBV24-1 TRBD1 18 TRBJ2-2 -
TGTGCCAGCAGCCCTGCGCACGGGCTGGCCTACGAGCAGTACTTC CASSPAHGLAYEQYF TRBV3-1 - 15 TRBJ2-7 few
TGCAGTGCTAGAGCGGGGAGACAGGGGAATGGCTACACCTTC CSARAGRQGNGYTF TRBV20-1 TRBD1 14 TRBJ1-2 few
TGTGCCAGCAGCTTAGTGGGAGGGGGAGATACGCAGTATTTT CASSLVGGGDTQYF TRBV7-2 - 14 TRBJ2-3 many
TGTGCCAGCAGGGGGCAGGGTTACGATCAGCCCCAGCATTTT CASRGQGYDQPQHF TRBV6-4 - 14 TRBJ1-5 -
TGTGCCAGCAGACAAGGGACTAGCAGTCTTTGGCAGTATTTT CASRQGTSSLWQYF TRBV7-2 TRBD2 14 TRBJ2-3 -
TGTGCCAGCAGTTATATGGTTTATTCGGGAGGGCCGTGGGAGCAGTACTTC CASSYMVYSGGPWEQYF TRBV11-2 TRBD2 17 TRBJ2-7 -
TGCAGCGACGACAGGGCTAGCACAGATACGCAGTATTTT CSDDRASTDTQYF TRBV29-1 TRBD1 13 TRBJ2-3 -
TGTGCCAGCAGTCAGGGACAGAGGAGCTCCTACAATGAGCAGTTCTTC CASSQGQRSSYNEQFF TRBV12-3/TRBV12-4 TRBD1 16 TRBJ2-1 few
TGTGCCAGCGGGGGATACAATGAGCGGTTCTTC CASGGYNERFF TRBV2 - 11 TRBJ2-1 -
TGTGCCACCAGCAGCGGTCATAGCGGGAGGGCCCTGAATACGCAGTATTTT CATSSGHSGRALNTQYF TRBV15 TRBD2 17 TRBJ2-3 few
TGTGCCAGCAGCTTGTCCGGGGGCACTAACTATGGCTACACCTTC CASSLSGGTNYGYTF TRBV5-6 - 15 TRBJ1-2 -
TGTGCCAGCAGCTTAAGGGGGGAGGGAACTAGGAACGAGCAGTACTTC CASSLRGEGTRNEQYF TRBV7-6 - 16 TRBJ2-7 few
TGTGCCAGCAGCTTAGGTGTCCTAGCGGGTAAAGAGACCCAGTACTTC CASSLGVLAGKETQYF TRBV7-9 TRBD2 16 TRBJ2-5 many
TGCAGTGCTAGTCAACCCACAGGGTTCTATGAGCAGTTCTTC CSASQPTGFYEQFF TRBV20-1 - 14 TRBJ2-1 few
TGCAGTGCTAGATTTGGGCAGGGTTACGAGCAGTACTTC CSARFGQGYEQYF TRBV20-1 - 13 TRBJ2-7 -
TGCAGCGTTGAGGGGCGGAGGACGTCCTACAATGAGCAGTTCTTC CSVEGRRTSYNEQFF TRBV29-1 - 15 TRBJ2-1 -
TGCAGCGTCGAGGGCCGGAACACCGGGGAGCTGTTTTTT CSVEGRNTGELFF TRBV29-1 - 13 TRBJ2-2 few
TGTGCCAGCAGTTTTTCCGGGACTAGCGGCTACGAGCAGTACTTC CASSFSGTSGYEQYF TRBV6-2/TRBV6-3 TRBD2 15 TRBJ2-7 -
TGCGCCAGCAGCTTGGCCGGAAGCGGGGGAGAGACCCAGTACTTC CASSLAGSGGETQYF TRBV5-1 TRBD2 15 TRBJ2-5 few
TGTGCCAGCAGCCTACTAGCGGGGTCCAGCTCCTACAATGAGCAGTTCTTC CASSLLAGSSSYNEQFF TRBV7-2 TRBD2 17 TRBJ2-1 few
TGTGCCAGCAGCTTTGACAGGGTCACTTCTAACTATGGCTACACCTTC CASSFDRVTSNYGYTF TRBV7-2 TRBD1 16 TRBJ1-2 few
TGTGCCAGCAGCTTTGGCGGGACGGTTAATGAGCAGTTCTTC CASSFGGTVNEQFF TRBV7-9 - 14 TRBJ2-1 -
TGTGCCAGCAGTTACCATGGGTACCCTGAAGCTTTCTTT CASSYHGYPEAFF TRBV6-5 - 13 TRBJ1-1 few
TGTGCCACCAGTGACCCTGGTGGGTCGAGGGGACAAGAGACCCAGTACTTC CATSDPGGSRGQETQYF TRBV24-1 - 17 TRBJ2-5 -
TGTGCCAGCAGCCAAGGCGGGAGTACCTACAATGAGCAGTTCTTC CASSQGGSTYNEQFF TRBV14 TRBD2 15 TRBJ2-1 -
TGTGCCACCAGCCACAGGAACACCGGGGAGCTGTTTTTT CATSHRNTGELFF TRBV15 - 13 TRBJ2-2 few
TGTGCCAGCAGTAGCACCGGACTAGCGGGGGAATTTGGCACAGATACGCAGTATTTT CASSSTGLAGEFGTDTQYF TRBV25-1 TRBD2 19 TRBJ2-3 -
TGCGCCAGCAGCTTTTTCGACAGACCGAACACCGGGGAGCTGTTTTTT CASSFFDRPNTGELFF TRBV5-1 - 16 TRBJ2-2 -
TGTGCCAGCAGCCCCTCACAGGGGTATACGCAGTATTTT CASSPSQGYTQYF TRBV11-2 TRBD1 13 TRBJ2-3 -
TGCAGTGCTAGTTCCGGGCCCCAGGCGATGAATGAGCAGTTCTTC CSASSGPQAMNEQFF TRBV20-1 - 15 TRBJ2-1 -
TGTGCCAGCAGCTTAGTGTGGACCATGAACACTGAAGCTTTCTTT CASSLVWTMNTEAFF TRBV7-2 - 15 TRBJ1-1 -
TGTGCCAGCAGCGCCCGGGACGGCCTTTACGAGCAGTACTTC CASSARDGLYEQYF TRBV9 - 14 TRBJ2-7 few